Below, 12 T cell receptor beta chains from the same sample are listed, as sequenced in a study of cytomegalovirus exposure and HLA in healthy donors. This PCR relied on a set of 60 Vbeta primers and 13 Jbeta primers. Profiling relied on immunoSEQ multiplex PCR, and the TCRdb table lists in-frame clones only, not all of them. The sample holds more than 95,000 clones, 75% to 80% seen once. The specimen was PBMCs. The receptors originated from a man aged 55 to 70 in good health and CMV-seropositive.

This chain joins TRBV5-1 and TRBJ1-2; 9 nucleotides agree with TRBD1. CDR3 length: 14 amino acids. Germline trimming cut 3 bases from V and 6 bases from J; bases unmatched to any gene: 6. Germline V gene data show CDR1 as SGHRS and CDR2 as YFSETQ. Written as DNA, the CDR3 is TGCGCCAGCAGCTCAGGGACAGGGTTAGATGGCTACACCTTC. It codes for CASSSGTGLDGYTF.

The chain links TRBV27 to TRBJ1-5, with D possibly TRBD1 on 6 matching bases. The CDR3 loop spans 15 amino acids. Germline CDR1 is MNHEY and CDR2 is SMNVEV (reference sequence). Trimming shortened V by 6 bases and J by 6 bases, and 18 bases separated the two germline ends. The DNA for the CDR3 is TGTGCCAGCAGCCCATTGCAGGGGCCGATTCAGCCCCAGCATTTT. Translation gives CASSPLQGPIQPQHF.

This rearrangement joins TRBV27 to TRBJ2-3, with D maybe TRBD1 (6 bases). The CDR3 is made up of 18 amino acids. The V gene's germline CDR1 is MNHEY and CDR2 SMNVEV (reference sequence). Trimming left V 1 base short and J 3 bases short, with 20 bases between. CDR3 residues: CASSLFFLGGRRTDTQYF. The CDR3, as DNA: TGTGCCAGCAGTTTATTTTTTCTAGGGGGAAGGAGAACAGATACGCAGTATTTT.

The chain joins TRBV4-2 to TRBJ2-7, with no clear D. Trimming stripped 1 base from V and 1 base from J, with 8 bases between. The germline V gene has CDR1 LGHNA and CDR2 YNFKEQ. The CDR3 is made up of 14 amino acids. The CDR3 DNA follows: TGTGCCAGCAGCCAAGGGGCCAGTTCCTACGAGCAGTACTTC. This sequence encodes CASSQGASSYEQYF.

CDR3 residues: CASSETRPRTDTQYF. In DNA, the CDR3 is TGCGCCAGCAGTGAGACCAGGCCCCGCACAGATACGCAGTATTTT. The chain employs TRBV10-1 and TRBJ2-3; D is ambiguous. The ends were cut back, 2 bases at V and 1 base at J, with 10 bases in the middle. CDR1 and CDR2 from the germline V gene are WNHNN and SYGVQD (reference sequence). CDR3 length equals 15 residues.

The chain employs TRBV10-1 and TRBJ2-4, with 8 positions matching TRBD1. There are 14 residues in the CDR3. J gave up 3 bases and V 4 bases, and 2 bases lay outside the gene matches. CDR1 is WNHNN and CDR2 is SYGVQD in the germline V gene (reference sequence). CDR3 sequence: CASSGQGLKNIQYF. The DNA for the CDR3 is TGCGCCAGCAGTGGACAGGGGCTCAAAAACATTCAGTACTTC.

This clone was recorded a few times. The genes are TRBV6-6 and TRBJ1-2, with 10 bases identical to TRBD1. Per germline, CDR1 MNHNY and CDR2 SVGAGI (reference sequence). V shed 5 bases, J shed 5 bases, and the junction held 11 bases outside the gene matches. This CDR3 contains 16 residues. CDR3 loop: CASSRSGTGVGYGYTF. DNA of the CDR3: TGTGCCAGCAGTCGATCCGGGACAGGGGTTGGATATGGCTACACCTTC.

The chain employs TRBV18 and TRBJ2-7, with D possibly TRBD2 on 5 matching bases. Germline CDR1 and CDR2: KGHSH and LQKENI. The CDR3 runs to 18 residues. The V and J ends lost 3 bases and 7 bases respectively, with 28 bases between them. The CDR3 DNA reads TGTGCCAGCTCACCCATTGAAGCCAGCCCAGTAGGATCGGGGGAGCAGTACTTC. This codes for CASSPIEASPVGSGEQYF.

The chain recombines TRBV28 with TRBJ1-4; 7 bases line up with TRBD1. The junction had 6 bases not matched to a gene; V was cut back by 5 bases and J by 6 bases. CDR3 size: 14 residues. Germline V gives CDR1 MDHEN, CDR2 SYDVKM. DNA of the CDR3: TGTGCCAGCAGTAGGGGGCAGGGCCATGAAAAACTGTTTTTT. Translation gives CASSRGQGHEKLFF.

This clone was found a few times. The chain joins TRBV12-2 to TRBJ2-3; the D call of TRBD2 is as the table states it, not checked on the DNA. TRBV12-2 is classified as a pseudogene. CDR3 size: 14 residues. This CDR3 is CASRPGTRTDTQYF. CDR3 sequence (DNA): TGTGCAAGTCGCCCGGGGACTCGCACAGATACGCAGTATTTT.

The V call is TRBV18, the J call TRBJ2-7, with 8 bases matching TRBD2. Germline V gene sequence: CDR1 KGHSH, CDR2 LQKENI. The V gene end was trimmed by 6 bases and the J gene end by 0 bases; junction bases not matched to a gene: 7. This CDR3 has 15 residues. The CDR3: CASSHERGPSYEQYF. CDR3 in DNA: TGTGCCAGCTCCCACGAGCGGGGGCCCTCCTACGAGCAGTACTTC.

CDR3 in DNA: TGTGCCAGCAGCTTGGACTCATTTGGGACCCAGTACTTC. It translates to CASSLDSFGTQYF. The chain couples TRBV5-4 to TRBJ2-5; D not certain. Germline CDR1 reads SGHNT; CDR2 reads YYREEE (reference sequence). The CDR3 contains 13 residues. Trimming took 0 bases from V and 7 from J, leaving 10 bases between them.